This TCR beta chain was recorded in a study of vaccination and CD4 T cells after COVID-19. Study-level information: It was a median about 99 days after diagnosis, with a range of 35 to 161, that post-COVID samples were drawn.

In TCRdb, the PCR reads were re-called with MiXCR into one record per CDR3 protein. The sample comprises approximately 40,000 distinct CDR3 sequences, about 35% of which are singletons, and roughly 6.2% rests with the top ten. This CDR3 is built from 14 residues. Germline V gene data show CDR1 as MNHEY and CDR2 as SVGAGI. After removal of 2 bases from V and 5 bases from J, the junction contained 5 bases not matched to a gene. Noted time point: late sampling 161 to 241 days after vaccination in a few convalescent patients. The origin of this receptor is a human donor who had recovered from COVID-19. V and J are TRBV6-5 and TRBJ1-1; TRBD1 aligns across 7 bases. The sample consisted of CD4+ T cells from blood, taken about 7 months after SARS-CoV-2 vaccination. This CDR3 reads CASSYIRGWTEAFF. CDR3 bases: TGTGCCAGCAGTTACATCAGGGGGTGGACTGAAGCTTTCTTT.